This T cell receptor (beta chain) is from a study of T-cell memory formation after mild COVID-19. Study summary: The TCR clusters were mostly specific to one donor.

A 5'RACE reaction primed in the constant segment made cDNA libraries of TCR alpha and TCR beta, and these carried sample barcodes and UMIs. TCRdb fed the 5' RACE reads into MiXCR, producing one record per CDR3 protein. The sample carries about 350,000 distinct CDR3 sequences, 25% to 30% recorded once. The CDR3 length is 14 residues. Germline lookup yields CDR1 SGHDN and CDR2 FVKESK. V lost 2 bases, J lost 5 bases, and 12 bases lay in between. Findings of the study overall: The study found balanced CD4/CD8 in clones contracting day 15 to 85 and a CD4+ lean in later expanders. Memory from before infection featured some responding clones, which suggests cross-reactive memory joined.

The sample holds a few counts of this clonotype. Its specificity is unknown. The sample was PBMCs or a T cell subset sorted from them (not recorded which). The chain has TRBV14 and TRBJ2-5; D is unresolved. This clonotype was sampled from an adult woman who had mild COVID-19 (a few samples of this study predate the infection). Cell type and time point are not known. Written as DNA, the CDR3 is TGTGCCAGCAGCCAAACGGCCGTCAGGGAGACCCAGTACTTC. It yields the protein CASSQTAVRETQYF.